The clone carrying this TCR beta chain was seen many times. As yet, its antigen is unknown. Germline CDR1 MNHEY, CDR2 SVGAGI. V was clipped by 0 bases and J by 1 base, with 12 bases between them. The CDR3 is made up of 16 amino acids. The record originates from a study of T cells in Graves' hyperthyroidism and ophthalmopathy. Subjects with ophthalmopathy showed a Clinical Activity Score no lower than 3, a NOSPECS grade no lower than 4, and a duration shorter than 3 months. Researchers took RNA transcripts and amplified the TCR beta CDR3 regions from them. Initially, a first-round RT-PCR of the TCR CDR3 employed the HTBI primer set. TCRdb analysed the multiplex PCR reads with MiXCR anew, one entry per CDR3 protein. This table holds about 480,000 distinct CDR3 sequences, around 22% found once. Study-wide points: From stable hyperthyroidism, ophthalmopathy was separated by a 13 V-J model. Most clonotypes expanded in thyroid above 0.001 were likewise present in blood. Before onset, by a median of 6.5 months, the model predicted ophthalmopathy.

The specimen was blood. This receptor was obtained from a woman between 25 and 40 years old with Graves' ophthalmopathy. The rearrangement links TRBV6-5 to TRBJ1-2, with a weak D call TRBD1 (5 bases). CDR3 coding DNA: TGTGCCAGCAGTTACTCAGGCGGGGACCTTAACTATGGCTACACCTTC. This translates into CASSYSGGDLNYGYTF.